Following are 27 T cell receptor beta chains from one sample sequenced in a study of CD4 T cell repertoires in COVID-19. TCRdb's copy holds only in-frame clones and misses some; the assay was immunoSEQ multiplex PCR. The sample shows about 22,000 clones, around 86% of them seen only once. Sequencing was done directly on freshly isolated, uncultured memory T cells. Sequenced here: central memory CD4+ T cells from blood, sampled before the COVID-19 pandemic. The receptors were sampled from a human donor who had COVID-19.

This chain uses TRBV4-2 with TRBJ2-5; 7 bases map to TRBD2. V lost 2 bases to trimming and J lost 5 bases; unmatched junction nucleotides: 11. This CDR3 has 16 residues. Per germline, CDR1 LGHNA and CDR2 YNFKEQ. The CDR3 reads CASSQTKGGSWETQYF. CDR3 in DNA: TGTGCCAGCAGCCAAACTAAGGGCGGGAGTTGGGAGACCCAGTACTTC.

V and J are TRBV5-1 and TRBJ2-5; TRBD2 might be the D (5 bases). V lost 1 base and J 3 bases, leaving 7 bases between the germline ends. This CDR3 has 13 amino acids. Per germline, CDR1 SGHRS and CDR2 YFSETQ. The CDR3 DNA follows: TGCGCCAGCAGCTTGCACGGGGAAGAGACCCAGTACTTC. This translates into CASSLHGEETQYF.

The V call is TRBV7-2, the J call TRBJ1-1; a possible D gene is TRBD1 (6 bases). This CDR3 region has 14 residues. Germline-derived CDR1 and CDR2 are SGHTA and FQGNSA. The V end lost 1 base, the J end lost 0 bases, and 6 bases lay between the germline ends. Here the CDR3 reads CASSLDRVNTEAFF. CDR3 coding DNA: TGTGCCAGCAGCTTAGACAGGGTGAACACTGAAGCTTTCTTT.

This sequence joins TRBV11-2 and TRBJ1-5; TRBD1 might be the D (5 bases). There are 15 residues in the CDR3. Trimming removed 0 bases at V and 2 bases at J, with 8 bases between. The germline V gene has CDR1 SGHAT and CDR2 FQNNGV. CDR3 region: CASSLEAGGNQPQHF. Written as DNA, the CDR3 is TGTGCCAGCAGCTTAGAGGCGGGGGGCAATCAGCCCCAGCATTTT.

This clone was counted once. The chain recombines TRBV5-1 with TRBJ2-7; tentative D call: TRBD2 (7 bases). Germline CDR1 and CDR2: SGHRS and YFSETQ. This CDR3 has 14 amino acids. The V end was cut by 2 bases, the J end by 3 bases, with 12 bases between. DNA of the CDR3: TGCGCCAGCAGCTTTGGGGGGGCGGGCTACGAGCAGTACTTC. Its translation is CASSFGGAGYEQYF.

The chain combines TRBV9 with TRBJ1-2, with 7 positions matching TRBD1. The J segment lost 5 bases and the V segment lost 0 bases, leaving 7 bases of the junction unmatched. Germline CDR1 and CDR2: SGDLS and YYNGEE. This CDR3 contains 15 residues. For the CDR3, the DNA is TGTGCCAGCAGCGTAGACCAGGGGGTGGGTTATGGCTACACCTTC. Translating it yields CASSVDQGVGYGYTF.

The V gene is TRBV10-3, the J gene TRBJ2-5; 9 bases line up with TRBD2. This CDR3 comprises 14 residues. V shed 7 bases and J 5 bases; nucleotides not matched to a gene: 8. The germline gives CDR1 ENHRY, CDR2 SYGVKD. The chain's CDR3 is CAIIPSGISETQYF. The CDR3 DNA follows: TGTGCCATCATTCCTAGCGGGATCTCGGAGACCCAGTACTTC.

This chain uses TRBV25-1 with TRBJ1-1, with TRBD1 matching over 11 bases. Trimming cost V 7 bases and J 2 bases; bases outside gene matches: 6. CDR1 is MGHDK and CDR2 is SYGVNS in the germline V gene. CDR3 size: 15 residues. For the CDR3, the DNA is TGTGCCAGCACCCCGGACAGGGGGCTTAACACTGAAGCTTTCTTT. Encoded protein: CASTPDRGLNTEAFF.

This clone was picked up one time. This chain joins TRBV6-5 and TRBJ1-6; 7 nucleotides match TRBD1. The CDR3 sequence is 13 residues long. Trimming took 6 bases from V and 8 from J; bases not matched to a gene: 4. CDR1 is MNHEY and CDR2 is SVGAGI in the germline V gene. The chain's CDR3 is CASSPGGHSPLHF. In nucleotides, the CDR3 is TGTGCCAGCAGCCCAGGGGGACATTCACCCCTCCACTTT.

The V call is TRBV19, the J call TRBJ2-3; possible D gene TRBD1, 6 bases. V was trimmed by 8 bases and J by 6 bases, leaving 18 bases between them. CDR3 length: 14 amino acids. Germline V CDR1 and CDR2: LNHDA, SQIVND (reference sequence). This chain's CDR3 is CASQTTGTGDTQYF. Here the CDR3 DNA reads TGTGCCAGTCAAACTACAGGGACGGGGGATACGCAGTATTTT.

The genes are TRBV11-2 and TRBJ1-1; TRBD1 matches at 7 bases. The V and J ends lost 7 bases and 6 bases, in that order; junction bases with no gene match: 8. The CDR3 is made up of 13 amino acids. Germline V gives CDR1 SGHAT, CDR2 FQNNGV. The CDR3 loop is CASTGQDSSEAFF. DNA of the CDR3: TGTGCCAGCACCGGACAGGACTCGTCTGAAGCTTTCTTT.

The J gene is TRBJ2-7, the V gene TRBV7-7; 7 bases match TRBD2. Per the germline V gene, CDR1 is SSHAT and CDR2 is FNYEAQ (reference sequence). The CDR3 runs 14 residues. V gave up 5 bases and J gave up 7 bases; unmatched junction bases: 11. The CDR3 nucleotides read TGTGCCAGCAGCCCTGGACTAGGGTCCCGAGAGCAGTACTTC. Its translation is CASSPGLGSREQYF.

The chain links TRBV6-5 to TRBJ1-3; 8 nucleotides align to TRBD1. V trimming: 4 bases; J trimming: 5 bases; junction bases outside the gene matches: 7. The CDR3 has 15 amino acids. The germline gives CDR1 MNHEY, CDR2 SVGAGI. CDR3 coding DNA: TGTGCCAGCAGTTCCCCCGGACAGGGAAGAAACACCATATATTTT. This codes for CASSSPGQGRNTIYF.

This chain joins TRBV29-1 and TRBJ2-2; 9 bases agree with TRBD1. Losses at the gene ends were 6 bases for V and 6 bases for J; bases not matched to a gene: 5. Germline V gene sequence: CDR1 SQVTM, CDR2 ANQGSEA. The CDR3 is 13 amino acids. CDR3 amino acids: CSVGDRAAGELFF. CDR3 bases: TGCAGCGTGGGGGACAGGGCGGCCGGGGAGCTGTTTTTT.

This clone occurred a few times. The rearrangement links TRBV10-3 to TRBJ2-7; 9 nucleotides agree with TRBD1. The junction had 10 bases not matched to a gene; V was cut back by 7 bases and J by 3 bases. CDR1 and CDR2 (germline): ENHRY, SYGVKD. The CDR3 is 15 amino acids. The CDR3 nucleotides read TGTGCCATCAAGTCCCTGGGACAGGGACGCTACGAGCAGTACTTC. This codes for CAIKSLGQGRYEQYF.

The J gene is TRBJ2-6, the V gene TRBV19; TRBD2 might be the D (5 bases). The germline V gene has CDR1 LNHDA and CDR2 SQIVND (reference sequence). The CDR3 covers 14 residues. With 8 bases removed from V and 1 base from J, the gap between germline ends came to 9 bases. CDR3 loop: CASSEGSGANVLTF. In DNA, the CDR3 is TGTGCCAGTTCTGAGGGATCTGGGGCCAACGTCCTGACTTTC.

In this sample, this clone turned up once. This chain joins TRBV5-8 and TRBJ1-2; weak D call: TRBD1 (5 bases). Trimming pared 4 bases from V and 4 bases from J, leaving 17 bases between. The CDR3 consists of 15 residues. Germline CDR1 and CDR2: SGHTS and YDEGEE. The CDR3 region is CASSQGLTGGYGYTF. DNA for the CDR3: TGTGCCAGCAGCCAGGGCCTTACCGGTGGCTATGGCTACACCTTC.

V usage is TRBV19 and J usage is TRBJ1-6; D call uncertain. Germline values: CDR1 LNHDA, CDR2 SQIVND (reference sequence). CDR3 size: 13 residues. Trimming stripped 3 bases from V and 8 bases from J, with 8 bases between. The CDR3 nucleotides are TGTGCCAGTAGTATTTCCGCGGATTCACCCCTCCACTTT. Translating gives CASSISADSPLHF.

This sequence joins TRBV4-1 and TRBJ1-5, with D maybe TRBD1 (5 bases). The V gene lost 0 bases and the J gene lost 0 bases, with 9 bases spanning the gap. The CDR3 spans 16 residues. Germline V gene lookup returns CDR1 MGHRA and CDR2 YSYEKL. DNA for the CDR3: TGCGCCAGCAGCCAAGAAACGGGGGTTAGCAATCAGCCCCAGCATTTT. This codes for CASSQETGVSNQPQHF.

Details on this clone: One end of the junction does not line up with germline, which may come from a read error. V is TRBV4-2 and J is TRBJ1-4, with TRBD1 matching over 7 bases. The germline gives CDR1 LGHNA, CDR2 YNFKEQ. The CDR3 contains 12 residues. The CDR3 protein is CASSQESGDRYF. DNA for the CDR3: TGTGCCAGCAGCCAAGAGTCTGGGGACAGATATTTT.

The chain joins TRBV7-2 to TRBJ1-1; a possible D gene is TRBD1 (5 bases). This CDR3 comprises 17 residues. The V gene's germline CDR1 is SGHTA and CDR2 FQGNSA. Trimming took 1 base from V and 1 from J, leaving 16 bases between them. DNA for the CDR3: TGTGCCAGCAGCTTAGACGGGGGAAGAGTGGAGAACACTGAAGCTTTCTTT. Its translation: CASSLDGGRVENTEAFF.

The V and J genes are TRBV5-1 and TRBJ1-2; D call uncertain. Germline assignment: CDR1 SGHRS and CDR2 YFSETQ. The CDR3 contains 12 residues. Trimming left V 4 bases short and J 9 bases short, with 13 bases between. CDR3 nucleotide sequence: TGCGCCAGCAGCCGTAACGTACAGAGCTACACCTTC. Protein: CASSRNVQSYTF. Full variable domain (outside the CDR3, taken from reference TRBV5-1 and TRBJ1-2): KAGVTQTPRYLIKTRGQQVTLSCSPISGHRSVSWYQQTPGQGLQFLFEYFSETQRNKGNFPGRFSGRQFSNSRSEMNVSTLELGDSALYLCASSRNVQSYTFGSGTRLTVV.

This clone was seen only a few times. The same CDR3 is also encoded by other DNA sequences in this sample. This chain connects TRBV5-1 to TRBJ2-2, with 9 bases matching TRBD1. Unmatched junction bases numbered 4, after V lost 0 bases and J lost 1 base. Germline V lookup: CDR1 SGHRS, CDR2 YFSETQ. This CDR3 is 17 amino acids long. Written as DNA, the CDR3 is TGCGCCAGCAGCTTGGATCTGGGACAGGGGAACACCGGGGAGCTGTTTTTT. Translated, it gives CASSLDLGQGNTGELFF.

This chain uses TRBV21-1 with TRBJ2-5; the table assigns TRBD2, which was not confirmed against the DNA. TRBV21-1 is tagged as a pseudogene. The CDR3 totals 11 residues. The CDR3 DNA reads TGTGAGTTGGGGGGACGGGAGACCCAGTACTTC. It specifies CELGGRETQYF.

The table lists this clone with a count of one. The rearrangement uses TRBV7-3 and TRBJ2-1; 10 bases map to TRBD2. V shed 5 bases, J shed 8 bases, and the junction held 6 bases outside the gene matches. This CDR3 spans 14 amino acids. The V gene's germline CDR1 is SGHTA and CDR2 FQGTGA. CDR3 protein: CASSAIAGGYEQFF. The DNA of the CDR3 is TGTGCCAGCAGCGCTATAGCGGGGGGTTATGAGCAGTTCTTC.

The rearrangement joins TRBV4-1 to TRBJ1-4; unclear D gene. From germline, CDR1 is MGHRA and CDR2 YSYEKL. This CDR3 comprises 14 residues. V lost 4 bases and J 8 bases, leaving 14 bases between the germline ends. CDR3 region: CASSRTVRGEKLFF. As DNA, the CDR3 is TGCGCCAGCAGCCGAACGGTCCGGGGAGAAAAACTGTTTTTT.

The V gene is TRBV7-9, the J gene TRBJ2-2; D is undetermined. Trimming removed 3 bases from V and 3 bases from J, with 8 bases in between. CDR3 length equals 14 residues. Germline CDR1 reads SEHNR; CDR2 reads FQNEAQ (reference sequence). The CDR3 here is CASSFQADTGELFF. Here the CDR3 DNA reads TGTGCCAGCAGCTTTCAAGCTGACACCGGGGAGCTGTTTTTT.